The source of this TCR beta chain is a study of cytomegalovirus exposure and HLA in healthy donors. Study-level findings and limits: The dataset shows that most TCR sequences were rare, while some public TCRs occurred in many donors. Cytomegalovirus-associated TCR beta chains were listed, numbering some 180.

To note about this clone: Its antigen is still unknown.

Germline V gene sequence: CDR1 PRHDT, CDR2 FYEKMQ (reference sequence). The CDR3 length is 13 residues. PCR primers comprised 60 Vbeta and 13 Jbeta primers. Generated by immunoSEQ multiplex PCR, the TCRdb table keeps only in-frame clones and is missing some. The data show under 200,000 clones, with around 76% seen just once and about 2.1% held by the top ten. This TCR was sampled from a woman aged 25 to 39 in good health and CMV-seropositive. This sequence joins TRBV13 and TRBJ2-5; 7 bases match TRBD1. TRBJ2-7 explains the end of the DNA better; the J call may be wrong. The sequenced sample consisted of PBMCs. The CDR3 loop is CASSLETGVEQYF. In DNA, the CDR3 is TGTGCCAGCAGCTTAGAAACAGGGGTCGAGCAGTACTTC.